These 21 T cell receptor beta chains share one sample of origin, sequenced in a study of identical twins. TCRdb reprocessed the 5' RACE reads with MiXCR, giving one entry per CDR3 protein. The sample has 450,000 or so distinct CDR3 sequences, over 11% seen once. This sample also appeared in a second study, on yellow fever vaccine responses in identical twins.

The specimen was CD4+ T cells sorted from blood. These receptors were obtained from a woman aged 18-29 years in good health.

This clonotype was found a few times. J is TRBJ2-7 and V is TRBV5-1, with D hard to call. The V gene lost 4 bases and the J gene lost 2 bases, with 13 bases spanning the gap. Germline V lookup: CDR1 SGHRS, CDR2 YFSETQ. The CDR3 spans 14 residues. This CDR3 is CASSPDTFPYEQYF. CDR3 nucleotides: TGCGCCAGCAGCCCTGACACTTTTCCCTACGAGCAGTACTTC.

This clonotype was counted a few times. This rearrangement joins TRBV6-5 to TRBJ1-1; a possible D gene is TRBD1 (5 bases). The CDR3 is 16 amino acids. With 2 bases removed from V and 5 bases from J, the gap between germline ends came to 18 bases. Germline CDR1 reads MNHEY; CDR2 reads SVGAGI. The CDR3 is CASSYPPGGVGTEAFF. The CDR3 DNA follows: TGTGCCAGCAGTTACCCTCCCGGAGGGGTTGGGACTGAAGCTTTCTTT.

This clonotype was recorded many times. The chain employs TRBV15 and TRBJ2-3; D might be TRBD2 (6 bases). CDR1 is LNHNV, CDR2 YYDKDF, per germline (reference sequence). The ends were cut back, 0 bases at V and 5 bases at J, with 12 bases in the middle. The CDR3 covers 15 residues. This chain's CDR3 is CATSREEGFGDTQYF. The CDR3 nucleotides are TGTGCCACCAGCAGAGAGGAGGGTTTCGGAGATACGCAGTATTTT.

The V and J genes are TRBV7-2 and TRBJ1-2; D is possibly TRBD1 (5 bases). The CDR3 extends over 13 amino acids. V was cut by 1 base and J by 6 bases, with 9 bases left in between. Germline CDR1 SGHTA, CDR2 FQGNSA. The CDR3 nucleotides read TGTGCCAGCAGCTTAGGGCAGGGTCATGGCTACACCTTC. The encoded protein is CASSLGQGHGYTF.

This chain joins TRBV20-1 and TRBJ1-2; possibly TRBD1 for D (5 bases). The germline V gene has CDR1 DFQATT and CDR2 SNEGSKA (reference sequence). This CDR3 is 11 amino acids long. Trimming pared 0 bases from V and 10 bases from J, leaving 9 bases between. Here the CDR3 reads CSAREDILYTF. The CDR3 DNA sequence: TGCAGTGCTAGAGAGGACATCCTCTACACCTTC.

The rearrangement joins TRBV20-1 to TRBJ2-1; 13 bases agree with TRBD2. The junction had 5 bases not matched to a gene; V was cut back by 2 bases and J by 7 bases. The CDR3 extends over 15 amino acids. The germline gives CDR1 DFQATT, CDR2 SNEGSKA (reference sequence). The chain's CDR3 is CSARMGLAGQNEQFF. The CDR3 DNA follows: TGCAGTGCTAGAATGGGACTAGCGGGGCAAAATGAGCAGTTCTTC.

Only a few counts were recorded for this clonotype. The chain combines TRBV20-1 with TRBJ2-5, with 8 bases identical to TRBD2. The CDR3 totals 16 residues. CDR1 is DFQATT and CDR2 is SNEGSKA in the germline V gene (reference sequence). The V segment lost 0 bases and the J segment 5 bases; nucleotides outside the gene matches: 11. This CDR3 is CSARDPGGGTSETQYF. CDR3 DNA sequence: TGCAGTGCTAGAGATCCAGGCGGGGGGACGTCGGAGACCCAGTACTTC.

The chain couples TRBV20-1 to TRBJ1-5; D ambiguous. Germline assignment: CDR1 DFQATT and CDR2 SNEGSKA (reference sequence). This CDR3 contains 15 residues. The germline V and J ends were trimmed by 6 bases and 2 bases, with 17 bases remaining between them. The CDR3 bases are TGCAGTGCCACCCTTTCGGGAGTTCGCAATCAGCCCCAGCATTTT. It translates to CSATLSGVRNQPQHF.

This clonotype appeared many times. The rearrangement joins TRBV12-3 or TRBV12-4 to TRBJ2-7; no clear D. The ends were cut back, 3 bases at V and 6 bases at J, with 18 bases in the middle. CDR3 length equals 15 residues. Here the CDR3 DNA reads TGTGCCAGCAGTTTGGCGCAGCTCCCCAGGTCCGAGCAGTACTTC. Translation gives CASSLAQLPRSEQYF.

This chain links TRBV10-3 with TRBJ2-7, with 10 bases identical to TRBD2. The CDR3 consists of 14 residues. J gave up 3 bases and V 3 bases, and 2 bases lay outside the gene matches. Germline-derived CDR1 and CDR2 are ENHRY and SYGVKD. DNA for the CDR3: TGTGCCATCAGTGATAGCGGGAGGATCTACGAGCAGTACTTC. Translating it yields CAISDSGRIYEQYF.

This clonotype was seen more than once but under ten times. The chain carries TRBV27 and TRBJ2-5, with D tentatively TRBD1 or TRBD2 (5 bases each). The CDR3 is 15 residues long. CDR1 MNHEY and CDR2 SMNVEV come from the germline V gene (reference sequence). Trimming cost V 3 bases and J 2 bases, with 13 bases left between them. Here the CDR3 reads CASSFNRDEQETQYF. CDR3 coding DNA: TGTGCCAGCAGTTTCAACCGGGACGAACAAGAGACCCAGTACTTC.

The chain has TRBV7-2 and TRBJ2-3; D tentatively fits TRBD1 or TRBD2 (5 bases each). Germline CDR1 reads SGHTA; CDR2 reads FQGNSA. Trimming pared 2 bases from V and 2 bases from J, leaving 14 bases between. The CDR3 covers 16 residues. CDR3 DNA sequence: TGTGCCAGCAGCTTAATCAACGGGGCGTCCACAGATACGCAGTATTTT. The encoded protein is CASSLINGASTDTQYF.

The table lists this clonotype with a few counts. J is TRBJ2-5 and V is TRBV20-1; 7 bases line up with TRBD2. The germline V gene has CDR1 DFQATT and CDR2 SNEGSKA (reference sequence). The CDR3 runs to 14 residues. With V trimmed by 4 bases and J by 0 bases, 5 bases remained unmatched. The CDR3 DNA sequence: TGCAGTGCTACCCGGGGGGTTTACCAAGAGACCCAGTACTTC. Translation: CSATRGVYQETQYF.

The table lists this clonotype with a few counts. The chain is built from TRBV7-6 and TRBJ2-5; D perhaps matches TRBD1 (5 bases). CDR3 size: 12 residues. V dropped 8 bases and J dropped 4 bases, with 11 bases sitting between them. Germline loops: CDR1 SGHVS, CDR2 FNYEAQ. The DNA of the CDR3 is TGTGCCAGCGGTTGGGGCGCAGAGACCCAGTACTTC. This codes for CASGWGAETQYF.

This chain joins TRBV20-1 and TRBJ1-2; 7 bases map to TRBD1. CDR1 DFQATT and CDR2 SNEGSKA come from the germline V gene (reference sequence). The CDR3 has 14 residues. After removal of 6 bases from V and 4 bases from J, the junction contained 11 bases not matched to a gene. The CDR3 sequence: CSAEQTGSSYGYTF. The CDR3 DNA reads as TGCAGTGCCGAACAGACAGGGTCGAGCTATGGCTACACCTTC.

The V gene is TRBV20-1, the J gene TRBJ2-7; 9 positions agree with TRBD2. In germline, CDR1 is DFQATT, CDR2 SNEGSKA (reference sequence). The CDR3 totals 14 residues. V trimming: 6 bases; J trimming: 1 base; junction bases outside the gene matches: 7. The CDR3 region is CSAYPSGRSYEQYF. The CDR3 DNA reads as TGCAGTGCCTACCCCAGCGGGAGGTCCTACGAGCAGTACTTC.

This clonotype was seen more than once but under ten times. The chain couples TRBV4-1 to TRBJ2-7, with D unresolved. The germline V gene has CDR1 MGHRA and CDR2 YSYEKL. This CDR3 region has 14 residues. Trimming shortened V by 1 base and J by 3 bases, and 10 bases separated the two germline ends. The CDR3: CASSQVTQDYEQYF. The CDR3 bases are TGCGCCAGCAGCCAAGTGACCCAGGACTACGAGCAGTACTTC.

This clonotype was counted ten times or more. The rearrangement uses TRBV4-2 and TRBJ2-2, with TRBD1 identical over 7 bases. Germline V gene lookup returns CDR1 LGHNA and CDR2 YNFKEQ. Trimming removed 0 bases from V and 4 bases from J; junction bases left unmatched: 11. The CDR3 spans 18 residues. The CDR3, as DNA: TGTGCCAGCAGCCAAGAATTACAGAGGGGGCGCGTCACCGGGGAGCTGTTTTTT. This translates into CASSQELQRGRVTGELFF.

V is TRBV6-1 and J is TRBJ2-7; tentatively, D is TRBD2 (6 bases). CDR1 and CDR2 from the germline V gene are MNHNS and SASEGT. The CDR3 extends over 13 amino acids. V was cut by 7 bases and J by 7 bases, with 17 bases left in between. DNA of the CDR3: TGTGCCAGCACCGAATGGAGGGGTGGAGAGCAGTACTTC. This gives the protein CASTEWRGGEQYF.

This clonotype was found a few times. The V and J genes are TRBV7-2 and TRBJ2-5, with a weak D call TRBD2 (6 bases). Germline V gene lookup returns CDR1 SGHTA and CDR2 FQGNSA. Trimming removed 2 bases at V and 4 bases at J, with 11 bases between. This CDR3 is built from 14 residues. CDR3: CASSLSSGVETQYF. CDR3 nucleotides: TGTGCCAGCAGCTTATCCTCGGGGGTAGAGACCCAGTACTTC.

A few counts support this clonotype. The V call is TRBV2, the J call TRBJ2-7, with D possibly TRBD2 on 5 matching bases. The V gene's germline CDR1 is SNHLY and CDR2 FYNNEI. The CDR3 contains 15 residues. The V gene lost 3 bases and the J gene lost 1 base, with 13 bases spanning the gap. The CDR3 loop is CASSETGLISYEQYF. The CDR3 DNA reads TGTGCCAGCAGTGAGACCGGACTTATATCCTACGAGCAGTACTTC.